The 29 T cell receptor beta chains below were found in one sample sequenced in a study of T cell responses to AZD1222 COVID-19 vaccine. Some clones are missing from TCRdb's copy, which holds only in-frame ones; the method was immunoSEQ multiplex PCR. The sample holds some 150,000 clones, 89% seen once. Sample: peripheral blood, taken on day 0 of AZD1222 vaccination. The receptor source for this set is an adult in good health.

With regard to this clone: The identical CDR3 is also encoded by other nucleotide sequences in the sample. The J gene is TRBJ1-2, the V gene TRBV6-2 or TRBV6-3, with D unresolved. The CDR3 covers 12 residues. CDR1 MNHEY and CDR2 SVGEGT come from the germline V gene. Between the trimmed V and J ends, which lost 2 bases and 4 bases, there was a span of 5 bases. This chain's CDR3 is CASSYGGYGYTF. The CDR3 region has the DNA TGTGCCAGCAGTTACGGAGGCTATGGCTACACCTTC.

This clone occurred once. The J gene is TRBJ2-7, the V gene TRBV5-5; TRBD1 aligns across 9 bases. Germline loops: CDR1 SGHKS, CDR2 YYEKEE (reference sequence). V gave up 7 bases and J gave up 5 bases; unmatched junction bases: 13. The CDR3 extends over 15 amino acids. The CDR3 DNA reads TGTGCCAGCGATAATCCGGGACAGGGTCTTGACGAGCAGTACTTC. The encoded protein is CASDNPGQGLDEQYF.

The V and J genes are TRBV29-1 and TRBJ2-2; D not resolved. Trimming removed 1 base at V and 0 bases at J, with 9 bases between. CDR3 length: 15 amino acids. Germline CDR1 reads SQVTM; CDR2 reads ANQGSEA. For the CDR3, the DNA is TGCAGCGTTGAAGGGACCGATTCGAACACCGGGGAGCTGTTTTTT. This encodes CSVEGTDSNTGELFF.

V and J are TRBV4-3 and TRBJ2-1, with 7 bases matching TRBD2. The length of the CDR3 is 16 residues. The junction had 8 bases not matched to a gene; V was cut back by 2 bases and J by 4 bases. Germline values: CDR1 LGHNA, CDR2 YSLEER. CDR3 in amino acids: CASSQNGGGSYNEQFF. The CDR3 DNA reads as TGCGCCAGCAGCCAAAATGGGGGGGGGTCTTACAATGAGCAGTTCTTC.

The chain recombines TRBV5-1 with TRBJ1-1, with TRBD1 identical over 9 bases. The CDR3 covers 15 residues. Germline CDR1 and CDR2: SGHRS and YFSETQ. Germline trimming cut 0 bases from V and 4 bases from J; bases unmatched to any gene: 4. CDR3 sequence: CASSLGDREGTEAFF. The CDR3 coding sequence is TGCGCCAGCAGCTTGGGGGACAGGGAAGGCACTGAAGCTTTCTTT.

The rearrangement joins TRBV6-2 or TRBV6-3 to TRBJ1-5; TRBD1 aligns across 8 bases. Germline CDR1 reads MNHEY; CDR2 reads SVGEGT. With V trimmed by 5 bases and J by 9 bases, 12 bases remained unmatched. The CDR3 has 15 residues. The CDR3 sequence: CASSPTGQAFSPQHF. The DNA for the CDR3 is TGTGCCAGCAGTCCCACGGGACAGGCATTTTCGCCCCAGCATTTT.

This clone was seen only a few times. This chain connects TRBV2 to TRBJ2-1, with 8 bases fitting TRBD1. The CDR3 consists of 14 residues. CDR1 and CDR2 (germline): SNHLY, FYNNEI. V gave up 2 bases and J gave up 8 bases; unmatched junction bases: 5. The CDR3 DNA follows: TGTGCCAGCAGTGAACAGGGGGCGTTGCATGAGCAGTTCTTC. Translation: CASSEQGALHEQFF.

The V gene is TRBV5-8, the J gene TRBJ1-3; D is perhaps TRBD1 (5 bases). CDR3 length equals 17 residues. CDR1 and CDR2 (germline): SGHTS, YDEGEE. Trimming took 4 bases from V and 0 from J, leaving 17 bases between them. Here the CDR3 reads CASSTFWGRTSGNTIYF. As DNA, the CDR3 is TGTGCCAGCAGCACCTTTTGGGGACGGACCTCTGGAAACACCATATATTTT.

The chain employs TRBV28 and TRBJ2-7, with a tentative D call TRBD2 (5 bases). This CDR3 is built from 15 residues. V was cut by 6 bases and J by 2 bases, with 17 bases left in between. Germline V CDR1 and CDR2: MDHEN, SYDVKM. CDR3 in DNA: TGTGCCAGCAGCACGGCGTGGCGGGTAACCTACGAGCAGTACTTC. Its protein is CASSTAWRVTYEQYF.

This clone has just a few counts. The rearrangement joins TRBV7-9 to TRBJ2-6, with TRBD2 matching 8 bases. The CDR3 loop spans 16 amino acids. V trimming: 1 base; J trimming: 7 bases; junction bases outside the gene matches: 6. Germline loops: CDR1 SEHNR, CDR2 FQNEAQ (reference sequence). CDR3: CASSLVRGRIANVLTF. For the CDR3, the DNA is TGTGCCAGCAGCTTAGTGCGCGGGAGGATCGCCAACGTCCTGACTTTC. Complete variable domain (other parts from reference TRBV7-9 and TRBJ2-6): DTGVSQNPRHKITKRGQNVTFRCDPISEHNRLYWYRQTLGQGPEFLTYFQNEAQLEKSRLLSDRFSAERPKGSFSTLEIQRTEQGDSAMYLCASSLVRGRIANVLTFGAGSRLTVL.

The chain uses TRBV5-5 and TRBJ1-1; no definite D call. Germline CDR1 is SGHKS and CDR2 is YYEKEE (reference sequence). Between the trimmed V and J ends, which lost 3 bases and 10 bases, there was a span of 10 bases. This CDR3 has 11 amino acids. CDR3 in amino acids: CASSSDKGAFF. The CDR3 DNA reads as TGTGCCAGCAGCTCAGATAAAGGAGCTTTCTTT.

The sample holds a few counts of this clone. The gene calls are TRBV6-5 and TRBJ2-2, with TRBD2 identical over 13 bases. The CDR3 contains 15 residues. J lost 8 bases, V lost 10 bases, and 10 bases had no gene match. CDR1 and CDR2 (germline): MNHEY, SVGAGI. DNA for the CDR3: TGTGCCACACGAGGACTAGCGGGAGTTCTTGGGGAGCTGTTTTTT. This encodes CATRGLAGVLGELFF.

The J gene is TRBJ2-5, the V gene TRBV4-1, with TRBD2 matching 11 bases. J gave up 1 base and V 1 base, and 8 bases lay outside the gene matches. Germline V gives CDR1 MGHRA, CDR2 YSYEKL. The CDR3 length is 18 residues. The CDR3 bases are TGCGCCAGCAGCCAAGGATCCATAGCGGGAGGGGTCCAAGAGACCCAGTACTTC. It codes for CASSQGSIAGGVQETQYF.

V is TRBV5-1 and J is TRBJ1-1; a possible D gene is TRBD1 (5 bases). Germline loops: CDR1 SGHRS, CDR2 YFSETQ. The CDR3 consists of 12 residues. With 4 bases removed from V and 2 bases from J, the gap between germline ends came to 6 bases. CDR3 coding DNA: TGCGCCAGCAGCCGGGACAACACTGAAGCTTTCTTT. It encodes CASSRDNTEAFF.

The V gene is TRBV15, the J gene TRBJ2-7; 12 bases agree with TRBD1. CDR1 is LNHNV, CDR2 YYDKDF, per germline (reference sequence). V was pared by 1 base and J by 7 bases, with 5 bases of the junction left unmatched. This CDR3 region has 15 residues. CDR3 protein: CATSRVGQGADEQYF. CDR3 sequence (DNA): TGTGCCACCAGCAGAGTGGGACAGGGGGCGGATGAGCAGTACTTC.

V and J are TRBV15 and TRBJ1-4; D unclear. This CDR3 contains 15 residues. The germline V gene has CDR1 LNHNV and CDR2 YYDKDF (reference sequence). V was trimmed by 5 bases and J by 8 bases, leaving 18 bases between them. This CDR3 is CATSDDRKMGEKLFF. Written as DNA, the CDR3 is TGTGCCACCAGCGACGACCGTAAAATGGGGGAAAAACTGTTTTTT.

As regards this clone: A junction boundary mismatches the germline segment, possibly from a read error. The chain recombines TRBV5-1 with TRBJ2-5; perhaps TRBD2 as D (6 bases). This CDR3 has 16 amino acids. Germline V gene sequence: CDR1 SGHRS, CDR2 YFSETQ. CDR3 amino acids: CASSSGPSEIQETQYF. The CDR3 region has the DNA TGCGCCAGTAGCTCGGGCCCTAGCGAGATTCAAGAGACCCAGTACTTC.

This clone was recorded only once. One end of the junction varies from germline; a read error may be responsible. This rearrangement joins TRBV6-5 to TRBJ2-7, with D perhaps TRBD1 (6 bases). This CDR3 region has 14 residues. CDR1 and CDR2 from the germline V gene are MNHEY and SVGAGI. The CDR3 DNA follows: TGTGCCAGCAGTCCACAGGGTACCTCCCACGAGCAGTACTTC. Protein sequence: CASSPQGTSHEQYF.

This sequence joins TRBV18 and TRBJ1-2; 12 nucleotides match TRBD1. The CDR3 consists of 16 residues. Germline CDR1 is KGHSH and CDR2 is LQKENI. V was pared by 5 bases and J by 2 bases, with 6 bases of the junction left unmatched. CDR3 amino acids: CASSYGTGGKNYGYTF. The DNA of the CDR3 is TGTGCCAGCTCATATGGGACAGGGGGCAAAAACTATGGCTACACCTTC. Combining the CDR3 with reference TRBV18 and TRBJ1-2 gives the whole variable domain NAGVMQNPRHLVRRRGQEARLRCSPMKGHSHVYWYRQLPEEGLKFMVYLQKENIIDESGMPKERFSAEFPKEGPSILRIQQVVRGDSAAYFCASSYGTGGKNYGYTFGSGTRLTVV.

The V gene is TRBV29-1, the J gene TRBJ1-1; 8 nucleotides agree with TRBD1. The CDR3 totals 12 residues. The germline V gene encodes CDR1 SQVTM and CDR2 ANQGSEA. V trimming: 3 bases; J trimming: 11 bases; junction bases outside the gene matches: 8. The CDR3 loop reads CSVEGRGRLAFF. The CDR3 region has the DNA TGCAGCGTTGAGGGCAGGGGGCGTTTGGCTTTCTTT.

This clone came up a few times. The V gene is TRBV4-3, the J gene TRBJ2-2, with 8 positions matching TRBD2. The CDR3 runs 16 residues. Germline V CDR1 and CDR2: LGHNA, YSLEER. After removal of 0 bases from V and 5 bases from J, the junction contained 5 bases not matched to a gene. CDR3 sequence: CASSQDRTSSTGELFF. The DNA for the CDR3 is TGCGCCAGCAGCCAAGATAGGACTAGCTCTACCGGGGAGCTGTTTTTT.

The chain couples TRBV2 to TRBJ2-7, with 10 positions matching TRBD2. This CDR3 region has 15 residues. CDR1 SNHLY and CDR2 FYNNEI come from the germline V gene. Trimming took 6 bases from V and 3 from J; bases not matched to a gene: 8. The CDR3 DNA follows: TGTGCCAGCAGGAGTACTAGCGGGACGTACTACGAGCAGTACTTC. Protein sequence: CASRSTSGTYYEQYF.

The chain carries TRBV7-8 and TRBJ1-1; perhaps TRBD1 as D (6 bases). Trimming stripped 3 bases from V and 1 base from J, with 12 bases between. Germline loops: CDR1 SGHVS, CDR2 FQNEAQ. There are 15 residues in the CDR3. This chain's CDR3 is CASSFTGTTNTEAFF. The CDR3 bases are TGTGCCAGCAGCTTTACCGGGACAACGAACACTGAAGCTTTCTTT.

V is TRBV11-2 and J is TRBJ2-2, with D maybe TRBD2 (7 bases). V lost 3 bases and J lost 5, with 19 bases in between. The CDR3 is 17 residues long. Germline V CDR1 and CDR2: SGHAT, FQNNGV. This CDR3 is CASSFWGARGVTGELFF. CDR3 in DNA: TGTGCCAGCAGCTTTTGGGGGGCCCGGGGGGTGACCGGGGAGCTGTTTTTT.

This clone was seen only once. The V gene is TRBV4-1, the J gene TRBJ2-1, with 14 bases that match TRBD2. There are 15 residues in the CDR3. V trimming: 4 bases; J trimming: 7 bases; junction bases outside the gene matches: 3. Germline loops: CDR1 MGHRA, CDR2 YSYEKL. The CDR3, as DNA: TGCGCCAGCAGCCCTGGGACTAGCGGGAGAAATGAGCAGTTCTTC. Translating gives CASSPGTSGRNEQFF.

V usage is TRBV18 and J usage is TRBJ2-7, with D unresolved. CDR1 is KGHSH, CDR2 LQKENI, per germline. V lost 3 bases to trimming and J lost 9 bases, with 15 bases between them. This CDR3 is 13 amino acids long. Here the CDR3 reads CASSPNVGFWQYF. The DNA of the CDR3 is TGTGCCAGCTCACCCAACGTTGGCTTCTGGCAGTACTTC.

The gene calls are TRBV19 and TRBJ1-2; unclear D gene. The CDR3 consists of 13 residues. Germline CDR1 reads LNHDA; CDR2 reads SQIVND (reference sequence). V was clipped by 5 bases and J by 4 bases, with 11 bases between them. The CDR3 is CASSLGLSYGYTF. CDR3 DNA sequence: TGTGCCAGTAGTCTAGGGCTGAGCTATGGCTACACCTTC.

The CDR3 protein is CASSLHRDRGLASNQPQHF. In DNA form, the CDR3 reads TGTGCCAGCAGCCTACACCGGGACAGGGGCCTCGCTAGCAATCAGCCCCAGCATTTT. This chain uses TRBV7-2 with TRBJ1-5, with TRBD1 matching 10 bases. This CDR3 is built from 19 residues. With 5 bases clipped from V and 0 bases from J, the junction kept 13 bases outside the gene matches. The germline CDR1 and CDR2 sequences are SGHTA and FQGNSA.

This sequence joins TRBV6-2 or TRBV6-3 and TRBJ2-1, with a tentative D call TRBD1 (6 bases). Trimming took 6 bases from V and 7 from J, leaving 7 bases between them. The CDR3 length is 11 residues. Germline V lookup: CDR1 MNHEY, CDR2 SVGEGT. The CDR3 bases are TGTGCCAGCAGCCAGGGGAATGAGCAGTTCTTC. Its translation is CASSQGNEQFF.